This passage covers 19 T cell receptor beta chains from one sample sequenced in a study of blood T cell repertoires in COVID-19. Measured with immunoSEQ multiplex PCR; TCRdb has only the in-frame clones, and not every one. In the table there are 100,000 to 150,000 clones, 80% to 95% of which are singletons. Sequencing was performed on peripheral blood. Source of these receptors: a man in his forties or fifties with COVID-19, enrolled during active disease.

This clone showed up just once. V gene TRBV19 combines with J gene TRBJ2-5; no firm D call. Between the trimmed V and J ends, which lost 6 bases and 2 bases, there was a span of 10 bases. Germline CDR1 reads LNHDA; CDR2 reads SQIVND (reference sequence). The length of the CDR3 is 13 residues. This CDR3 reads CASSESAQETQYF. The CDR3 nucleotides read TGTGCCAGTAGCGAGTCAGCGCAAGAGACCCAGTACTTC.

J is TRBJ2-1 and V is TRBV27; 7 nucleotides align to TRBD2. The junction had 9 bases not matched to a gene; V was cut back by 3 bases and J by 7 bases. The CDR3 is made up of 15 amino acids. Germline CDR1 MNHEY, CDR2 SMNVEV (reference sequence). The CDR3: CASSFWRESGNEQFF. The CDR3 nucleotides are TGTGCCAGCAGTTTCTGGCGGGAGAGTGGTAATGAGCAGTTCTTC.

V is TRBV28 and J is TRBJ1-4; D may be TRBD1 (5 bases). The CDR3 extends over 13 amino acids. Trimming left V 5 bases short and J 10 bases short, with 14 bases between. The germline V gene encodes CDR1 MDHEN and CDR2 SYDVKM. The CDR3 loop is CASSRQFPVKLFF. The CDR3 nucleotides are TGTGCCAGCAGTAGACAGTTCCCCGTAAAACTGTTTTTT.

The V gene is TRBV20-1, the J gene TRBJ2-1, with D perhaps matching TRBD1 (6 bases). CDR3 length equals 17 residues. The V and J ends lost 3 bases and 2 bases respectively, with 20 bases between them. Germline-derived CDR1 and CDR2 are DFQATT and SNEGSKA (reference sequence). In DNA form, the CDR3 reads TGCAGTGCTAGTCCCCTTTGGGGGCGATTGACCTACAATGAGCAGTTCTTC. Its translation: CSASPLWGRLTYNEQFF.

V gene TRBV30 combines with J gene TRBJ2-3, with D perhaps TRBD2 (7 bases). The germline V and J ends were trimmed by 2 bases and 6 bases, with 21 bases remaining between them. CDR1 GTSNPN and CDR2 SVGIG come from the germline V gene (reference sequence). The CDR3 is 16 residues long. In nucleotides, the CDR3 is TGTGCCTGGAGTCGGTCGGGGGGCTATTCGGGGGATACGCAGTATTTT. Translated: CAWSRSGGYSGDTQYF.

This chain uses TRBV7-6 with TRBJ2-2; TRBD1 agrees at 7 bases. V trimming: 5 bases; J trimming: 6 bases; junction bases outside the gene matches: 9. Germline V CDR1 and CDR2: SGHVS, FNYEAQ. This CDR3 is 15 amino acids long. CDR3 coding DNA: TGTGCCAGCAGCCCGGACAGGCGAGGGTCCGGGGAGCTGTTTTTT. Translating gives CASSPDRRGSGELFF.

The V gene is TRBV7-2, the J gene TRBJ2-2; 10 nucleotides match TRBD1. The junction had 14 bases not matched to a gene; V was cut back by 3 bases and J by 7 bases. This CDR3 contains 18 residues. Germline V gene sequence: CDR1 SGHTA, CDR2 FQGNSA. CDR3: CASSFTGTGAQQIGELFF. As DNA, the CDR3 is TGTGCCAGCAGCTTCACCGGGACAGGGGCTCAGCAAATCGGGGAGCTGTTTTTT.

The chain carries TRBV9 and TRBJ2-1, with 10 bases that match TRBD2. Trimming took 1 base from V and 9 from J; bases not matched to a gene: 10. The germline CDR1 and CDR2 sequences are SGDLS and YYNGEE. The CDR3 runs 16 residues. The CDR3 DNA reads TGTGCCAGCAGCGTACTCCAGCGGGAGGGATTTGGTGAGCAGTTCTTC. Residues: CASSVLQREGFGEQFF. The variable domain in full, completed from reference TRBV9 and TRBJ2-1, reads DSGVTQTPKHLITATGQRVTLRCSPRSGDLSVYWYQQSLDQGLQFLIQYYNGEERAKGNILERFSAQQFPDLHSELNLSSLELGDSALYFCASSVLQREGFGEQFFGPGTRLTVL.

The chain's CDR3 is CASSFRDRVGQYF. The DNA of the CDR3 is TGTGCCAGCAGTTTCCGGGACAGGGTCGGGCAGTACTTC. The chain employs TRBV28 and TRBJ2-7; 9 nucleotides match TRBD1. J lost 9 bases, V lost 3 bases, and 6 bases had no gene match. CDR3 length: 13 amino acids. Germline CDR1 is MDHEN and CDR2 is SYDVKM.

This chain joins TRBV6-5 and TRBJ2-7; 9 bases agree with TRBD1. V lost 6 bases, J lost 6 bases, and 6 bases stayed unmatched. This CDR3 is built from 13 residues. Germline CDR1 MNHEY, CDR2 SVGAGI. The CDR3 DNA follows: TGTGCCAGCAGCACACAGGGGGCGGGCGAGCAGTACTTC. Residues: CASSTQGAGEQYF.

The chain uses TRBV29-1 and TRBJ2-1; TRBD2 matches at 8 bases. V lost 2 bases to trimming and J lost 3 bases; unmatched junction nucleotides: 6. The germline CDR1 and CDR2 sequences are SQVTM and ANQGSEA. The length of the CDR3 is 15 residues. CDR3: CSVEWSGRRYNEQFF. In nucleotides, the CDR3 is TGCAGCGTTGAATGGAGCGGGAGACGCTACAATGAGCAGTTCTTC.

The chain uses TRBV27 and TRBJ2-1; no clear D gene. The V gene lost 5 bases and the J gene lost 5 bases, with 16 bases spanning the gap. This CDR3 spans 15 amino acids. Germline-derived CDR1 and CDR2 are MNHEY and SMNVEV (reference sequence). CDR3 in amino acids: CASSPYLRQNNEQFF. CDR3 DNA: TGTGCCAGCAGTCCTTATCTCCGACAAAACAATGAGCAGTTCTTC.

This sequence joins TRBV6-6 and TRBJ2-7, with a tentative D call TRBD2 (6 bases). Germline values: CDR1 MNHNY, CDR2 SVGAGI (reference sequence). V dropped 0 bases and J dropped 6 bases, with 18 bases sitting between them. The CDR3 length is 16 residues. The CDR3 spells CASSYSGGWGKSEQYV. The CDR3 nucleotides read TGTGCCAGCAGTTACTCGGGGGGTTGGGGCAAGTCCGAGCAGTACGTC.

This rearrangement joins TRBV5-3 to TRBJ1-4, with D possibly matching TRBD1 (5 bases). TRBV5-3 belongs to the ORF category, with a function that is uncertain. The CDR3 has 17 amino acids. Trimming stripped 1 base from V and 0 bases from J, with 13 bases between. The CDR3 region is CARSLPYRSSTNEKLFF. CDR3 bases: TGTGCCAGAAGCTTGCCCTACAGGTCCTCAACTAATGAAAAACTGTTTTTT.

This chain joins TRBV24-1 and TRBJ2-2, with D perhaps matching TRBD2 (6 bases). Germline V gives CDR1 KGHDR, CDR2 SFDVKD. Trimming shortened V by 9 bases and J by 3 bases, and 13 bases separated the two germline ends. CDR3 length equals 14 residues. CDR3 DNA: TGTGCCACCCGGGAGACAAAGGACACCGGGGAGCTGTTTTTT. It translates to CATRETKDTGELFF.

The CDR3 region is CASSPLGGAAGNTIYF. CDR3 nucleotide sequence: TGTGCCAGTTCCCCCCTGGGGGGGGCGGCCGGAAACACCATATATTTT. The rearrangement joins TRBV25-1 to TRBJ1-3; tentatively, D is TRBD1 (6 bases). The length of the CDR3 is 16 residues. V lost 9 bases and J 4 bases, leaving 22 bases between the germline ends. Per germline, CDR1 MGHDK and CDR2 SYGVNS.

This sequence joins TRBV11-2 and TRBJ2-7; D perhaps matches TRBD2 (6 bases). V shed 3 bases and J shed 6 bases, with 12 bases lying between them. Germline lookup yields CDR1 SGHAT and CDR2 FQNNGV. There are 13 residues in the CDR3. CDR3 residues: CASSFGTLSEQYV. CDR3 bases: TGTGCCAGCAGCTTCGGGACTCTCTCCGAGCAGTACGTC.

V is TRBV2 and J is TRBJ2-7, with TRBD2 identical over 15 bases. Germline assignment: CDR1 SNHLY and CDR2 FYNNEI. V shed 2 bases, J shed 0 bases, and the junction held 2 bases outside the gene matches. The CDR3 runs 17 residues. The DNA of the CDR3 is TGTGCCAGCAGTGAAAGGACTAGCGGGAGGGCCTCCTACGAGCAGTACTTC. It specifies CASSERTSGRASYEQYF. Full variable domain (outside the CDR3, taken from reference TRBV2 and TRBJ2-7): EPEVTQTPSHQVTQMGQEVILRCVPISNHLYFYWYRQILGQKVEFLVSFYNNEISEKSEIFDDQFSVERPDGSNFTLKIRSTKLEDSAMYFCASSERTSGRASYEQYFGPGTRLTVT.

CDR3 DNA: TGTGCCAGCAGCTTAGGGACCGGGACAGGGAACTATGGCTACACCTTC. This gives the protein CASSLGTGTGNYGYTF. The V and J genes are TRBV7-2 and TRBJ1-2; TRBD1 agrees at 9 bases. V lost 1 base, J lost 2 bases, and 5 bases stayed unmatched. This CDR3 comprises 16 residues. Germline V lookup: CDR1 SGHTA, CDR2 FQGNSA.